This entry lists 9 T cell receptor beta chains sequenced from one sample in a study of vaccination and CD4 T cells after COVID-19. Their antigen targets remain unknown. Treatment denoted: approximately nine-day PBMC culture with coronavirus spike peptide pools or control peptides (ViraFEST assay). With the Oncomine TCR Beta short-read assay, DNA from cultured CD4+ T cells was sequenced. TCRdb called the PCR reads again in MiXCR, with one record for every CDR3 protein. Of a few thousand distinct CDR3 sequences listed, less than 20% were seen once; the top ten hold more than 15%. The sample taken for sequencing was CD4+ T cells from blood, cultured in vitro. All receptors come from a human donor who had recovered from COVID-19.

A note on this clonotype: An end of the junction differs from the germline gene, which may be a read error. This sequence joins TRBV6-1 and TRBJ2-7, with D uncertain. Germline V gives CDR1 MNHNS, CDR2 SASEGT. The CDR3 is 13 residues long. The CDR3 nucleotides read TGTGCCAGCGGTGAAGAACGGATCAAGGGGCAGTACTTC. Translating it yields CASGEERIKGQYF.

In the case of this clonotype: A read error may produce the germline difference seen at one junction end. The chain links TRBV2 to TRBJ1-3, with 9 bases identical to TRBD1. The CDR3 is 15 amino acids. Germline V gene sequence: CDR1 SNHLY, CDR2 FYNNEI. The CDR3 DNA reads TGTGCCGGCAGTGTTGGGACAGGGTCTGGAAACACCATATATTTT. Its translation: CAGSVGTGSGNTIYF.

The chain employs TRBV5-1 and TRBJ2-7, with TRBD1 matching 7 bases. The CDR3 sequence is 14 residues long. Germline V gene data show CDR1 as SGHRS and CDR2 as YFSETQ. V dropped 6 bases and J dropped 2; count of bases not matched to a gene: 8. The CDR3 loop is CASTPGGFTYEQYF. In DNA, the CDR3 is TGCGCCAGCACACCAGGGGGTTTTACCTACGAGCAGTACTTC. Based on the CDR3 plus reference TRBV5-1 and TRBJ2-7, the full variable domain is KAGVTQTPRYLIKTRGQQVTLSCSPISGHRSVSWYQQTPGQGLQFLFEYFSETQRNKGNFPGRFSGRQFSNSRSEMNVSTLELGDSALYLCASTPGGFTYEQYFGPGTRLTVT.

The V gene is TRBV12-3 or TRBV12-4, the J gene TRBJ1-2; D might be TRBD1 (6 bases). The CDR3 length is 15 residues. Trimming pared 6 bases from V and 2 bases from J, leaving 16 bases between. In nucleotides, the CDR3 is TGTGCCAGCAGCAGACTCCTCCAGGGGAACTATGGCTACACCTTC. It yields the protein CASSRLLQGNYGYTF.

There are a few counts of this clonotype. This chain links TRBV25-1 with TRBJ1-1; no firm D call. CDR3 length: 15 amino acids. Per the germline V gene, CDR1 is MGHDK and CDR2 is SYGVNS. The V end lost 6 bases, the J end lost 4 bases, and 18 bases lay between the germline ends. The CDR3 region is CASRGLAGDGTEAFF. DNA for the CDR3: TGTGCCAGCAGGGGCTTAGCGGGCGATGGCACTGAAGCTTTCTTT.

CDR3 in DNA: TGTGCCAGCAGTGATATCGACAGGGGGAAATCTGAAGCTTTCTTT. Translated, it gives CASSDIDRGKSEAFF. The chain couples TRBV25-1 to TRBJ1-1, with 9 positions matching TRBD1. Trimming cost V 3 bases and J 6 bases; bases outside gene matches: 8. Germline V CDR1 and CDR2: MGHDK, SYGVNS. There are 15 residues in the CDR3.

This clonotype turned up a few times. The chain is built from TRBV12-3 or TRBV12-4 and TRBJ2-7; 8 positions agree with TRBD1. Trimming at V came to 5 bases and at J to 4 bases, leaving 4 bases not matched to a gene. This CDR3 is 13 amino acids long. Here the CDR3 reads CASSADRGYEQYF. CDR3 DNA: TGTGCCAGCAGTGCCGACAGGGGTTACGAGCAGTACTTC.

The J gene is TRBJ2-7, the V gene TRBV4-1; D is unresolved. Trimming removed 1 base at V and 2 bases at J, with 9 bases between. This CDR3 spans 14 amino acids. The germline CDR1 and CDR2 sequences are MGHRA and YSYEKL. CDR3 sequence reads: CASSQAPATYEQYF. The CDR3 DNA sequence: TGCGCCAGCAGCCAAGCCCCCGCGACCTACGAGCAGTACTTC.

By sample share, this clonotype is medium-sized (0.01 to 0.1%). The CDR3 protein is CAWRVTYNSPLHF. The CDR3, as DNA: TGTGCCTGGAGAGTTACCTATAATTCACCCCTCCACTTT. This chain joins TRBV30 and TRBJ1-6; no clear D gene. Per the germline V gene, CDR1 is GTSNPN and CDR2 is SVGIG (reference sequence). The CDR3 spans 13 residues. Trimming removed 3 bases from V and 2 bases from J, with 5 bases in between. Complete variable domain (other parts from reference TRBV30 and TRBJ1-6): SQTIHQWPATLVQPVGSPLSLECTVEGTSNPNLYWYRQAAGRGLQLLFYSVGIGQISSEVPQNLSASRPQDRQFILSSKKLLLSDSGFYLCAWRVTYNSPLHFGNGTRLTVT.